These 30 T cell receptor beta chains came from one sample sequenced in a study of T cells in Graves' hyperthyroidism and ophthalmopathy. Amplification of TCR beta CDR3 regions was performed using RNA transcripts as template. Using the HTBI primer set, a first-round RT-PCR was run on the TCR CDR3. TCRdb re-called the multiplex PCR reads through MiXCR, storing one row per CDR3 protein. This sample has about 280,000 distinct CDR3 sequences, with approximately 26% found just once. Source material: blood. These receptors all stem from a man aged 35-49 years with Graves' hyperthyroidism that later progressed to Graves' ophthalmopathy.

This clonotype was observed many times. CDR3 in DNA: TGTGCCAGCAGTTTCTCGAATCGGAATCAGCCCCAGCATTTT. This encodes CASSFSNRNQPQHF. The chain couples TRBV28 to TRBJ1-5; D gene ambiguous. Germline CDR1 reads MDHEN; CDR2 reads SYDVKM. Trimming pared 3 bases from V and 4 bases from J, leaving 10 bases between. The CDR3 contains 14 residues.

This clonotype has a single count. V gene TRBV10-3 combines with J gene TRBJ2-7; D perhaps matches TRBD2 (6 bases). The CDR3 is 13 residues long. Trimming pared 7 bases from V and 1 base from J, leaving 11 bases between. CDR1 is ENHRY, CDR2 SYGVKD, per germline. The CDR3 reads CAINRESSYEQYF. DNA of the CDR3: TGTGCCATCAACCGGGAGAGTTCCTACGAGCAGTACTTC.

This clonotype was picked up a small number of times. The chain uses TRBV5-1 and TRBJ1-2; 10 bases fit TRBD1. From germline, CDR1 is SGHRS and CDR2 YFSETQ. This CDR3 is built from 18 residues. The V gene end was trimmed by 3 bases and the J gene end by 1 base; junction bases not matched to a gene: 12. CDR3 sequence: CASSSIPGQGSFNYGYTF. The CDR3 DNA is TGCGCCAGCAGCTCAATCCCGGGACAGGGGTCCTTTAACTATGGCTACACCTTC.

This clonotype was counted at least ten times. The chain recombines TRBV6-4 with TRBJ2-7, with 9 bases fitting TRBD1. Germline CDR1 MRHNA, CDR2 SNTAGT. The CDR3 has 13 residues. The V gene end was trimmed by 7 bases and the J gene end by 5 bases; junction bases not matched to a gene: 6. The CDR3 nucleotides are TGTGCCAGCATAAGACAGGGGGGGGACGAGCAGTACTTC. It yields the protein CASIRQGGDEQYF.

The chain employs TRBV20-1 and TRBJ2-6, with TRBD1 matching 9 bases. The CDR3 is 15 amino acids. The junction had 5 bases not matched to a gene; V was cut back by 4 bases and J by 4 bases. CDR1 and CDR2 (germline): DFQATT, SNEGSKA (reference sequence). The CDR3, as DNA: TGCAGTGCTATGACAGGGGGAGGAGGGGCCAACGTCCTGACTTTC. Translation: CSAMTGGGGANVLTF.

This clonotype was seen ten or more times. The J gene is TRBJ2-5, the V gene TRBV14, with D unresolved. Germline V gene data show CDR1 as SGHDN and CDR2 as FVKESK. The CDR3 has 16 amino acids. V was trimmed by 0 bases and J by 0 bases, leaving 11 bases between them. DNA for the CDR3: TGTGCCAGCAGCCAAGATTGGCGTCAATACCAAGAGACCCAGTACTTC. It translates to CASSQDWRQYQETQYF.

This clonotype was counted many times. The V call is TRBV4-1, the J call TRBJ1-6; possible D gene TRBD1, 5 bases. Trimming took off 1 base at V and 9 bases at J, with 10 bases between the two ends. This CDR3 comprises 14 residues. In germline, CDR1 is MGHRA, CDR2 YSYEKL. The CDR3: CASSQVPGASPLHF. In nucleotides, the CDR3 is TGCGCCAGCAGCCAAGTTCCTGGGGCTTCACCCCTCCACTTT.

The table lists this clonotype with many counts. This rearrangement joins TRBV24-1 to TRBJ2-7, with D tentatively TRBD2 (5 bases). Germline V CDR1 and CDR2: KGHDR, SFDVKD. The CDR3 is 11 amino acids. V was pared by 11 bases and J by 5 bases, with 12 bases between. The CDR3 DNA follows: TGTGCCAGTCCTGCGGAGGACGAGCAGTACTTC. Residues: CASPAEDEQYF.

This clonotype was seen at least ten times. V gene TRBV20-1 combines with J gene TRBJ1-1; D uncertain. From germline, CDR1 is DFQATT and CDR2 SNEGSKA (reference sequence). This CDR3 region has 12 residues. V shed 4 bases and J shed 7 bases, with 13 bases lying between them. The CDR3 loop is CSANAYPGEAFF. The CDR3 DNA sequence: TGCAGTGCTAACGCTTACCCGGGTGAAGCTTTCTTT.

The table lists this clonotype with a few counts. The chain carries TRBV20-1 and TRBJ2-7; 13 bases line up with TRBD2. The junction had 4 bases not matched to a gene; V was cut back by 6 bases and J by 5 bases. The germline CDR1 and CDR2 sequences are DFQATT and SNEGSKA (reference sequence). The CDR3 is 13 amino acids. The CDR3 nucleotides are TGCAGTGCCCCGGGACTAGCGGGAAACGAGCAGTACTTC. It encodes CSAPGLAGNEQYF.

This clonotype was seen many times. This chain connects TRBV5-1 to TRBJ2-7; D possibly matches TRBD1 or TRBD2 (5 bases each). Germline V lookup: CDR1 SGHRS, CDR2 YFSETQ. CDR3 length: 17 amino acids. The V gene lost 3 bases and the J gene lost 4 bases, with 23 bases spanning the gap. CDR3 sequence reads: CASSSGTPRLEIYEQYF. CDR3 in DNA: TGCGCCAGCAGCTCAGGGACCCCACGTTTGGAGATTTACGAGCAGTACTTC. Using reference TRBV5-1 and TRBJ2-7 for the parts outside the CDR3, the full variable domain is KAGVTQTPRYLIKTRGQQVTLSCSPISGHRSVSWYQQTPGQGLQFLFEYFSETQRNKGNFPGRFSGRQFSNSRSEMNVSTLELGDSALYLCASSSGTPRLEIYEQYFGPGTRLTVT.

This clonotype was recorded at least ten times. Written as DNA, the CDR3 is TGTGCCAGCAGTCCTGGTAATAGCAATCAGCCCCAGCATTTT. This gives the protein CASSPGNSNQPQHF. This chain links TRBV12-3 or TRBV12-4 with TRBJ1-5; D call uncertain. This CDR3 is built from 14 residues. Deletions cut 5 bases from V and 0 bases from J, with 8 bases between.

This clonotype was counted many times. The rearrangement links TRBV14 to TRBJ2-7; possibly TRBD1 for D (6 bases). The germline V gene encodes CDR1 SGHDN and CDR2 FVKESK. The V end lost 1 base, the J end lost 1 base, and 8 bases lay between the germline ends. The CDR3 spans 14 residues. The CDR3, as DNA: TGTGCCAGCAGCCAAGCCGGGACATCCTACGAGCAGTACTTC. Translated, it gives CASSQAGTSYEQYF.

This clonotype was observed many times. The J gene is TRBJ2-7, the V gene TRBV4-2; 8 nucleotides line up with TRBD1. From germline, CDR1 is LGHNA and CDR2 YNFKEQ. After removal of 1 base from V and 7 bases from J, the junction contained 6 bases not matched to a gene. This CDR3 is built from 14 residues. CDR3 loop: CASSQGTGGWEQYF. CDR3 coding DNA: TGTGCCAGCAGCCAAGGAACAGGGGGTTGGGAGCAGTACTTC.

This clonotype appeared many times. The chain has TRBV9 and TRBJ1-1; D is undetermined. Germline V CDR1 and CDR2: SGDLS, YYNGEE. CDR3 length: 14 amino acids. Trimming took off 4 bases at V and 0 bases at J, with 10 bases between the two ends. Here the CDR3 DNA reads TGTGCCAGCAGCTTACAACCCATGAACACTGAAGCTTTCTTT. It specifies CASSLQPMNTEAFF. Filled out from reference TRBV9 and TRBJ1-1, the complete variable domain reads DSGVTQTPKHLITATGQRVTLRCSPRSGDLSVYWYQQSLDQGLQFLIQYYNGEERAKGNILERFSAQQFPDLHSELNLSSLELGDSALYFCASSLQPMNTEAFFGQGTRLTVV.

The CDR3 DNA is TGCGCCAGCAGCCGGGCCGCCTTTTCCAGGGGGAGCACTGAAGCTTTCTTT. Its translation is CASSRAAFSRGSTEAFF. The chain employs TRBV4-1 and TRBJ1-1; 7 positions match TRBD1. CDR3 length equals 17 residues. V was clipped by 4 bases and J by 4 bases; unmatched bases: 15. Per the germline V gene, CDR1 is MGHRA and CDR2 is YSYEKL.

This clonotype came up many times. The genes are TRBV20-1 and TRBJ2-7; D not resolved. The germline gives CDR1 DFQATT, CDR2 SNEGSKA (reference sequence). This CDR3 spans 11 amino acids. Between the trimmed V and J ends, which lost 1 base and 7 bases, there was a span of 8 bases. CDR3 region: CSARALSEQYF. The CDR3 DNA reads as TGCAGTGCTAGAGCGCTAAGTGAGCAGTACTTC.

Concerning this clonotype itself: A read error may be the cause here, since a much bigger clone is one base away. The gene calls are TRBV5-4 and TRBJ1-2; D unclear. Germline V lookup: CDR1 SGHNT, CDR2 YYREEE (reference sequence). The CDR3 totals 12 residues. This chain's CDR3 is CVSSVESYGYTF. The DNA for the CDR3 is TGTGTCAGCAGCGTCGAGAGCTATGGCTACACCTTC. The full variable domain, completed using reference TRBV5-4 and TRBJ1-2, is ETGVTQSPTHLIKTRGQQVTLRCSSQSGHNTVSWYQQALGQGPQFIFQYYREEENGRGNFPPRFSGLQFPNYSSELNVNALELDDSALYLCVSSVESYGYTFGSGTRLTVV.

This clonotype has ten or more counts. This chain joins TRBV12-3 or TRBV12-4 and TRBJ1-2, with TRBD1 matching 7 bases. This CDR3 region has 12 residues. V was clipped by 5 bases and J by 8 bases; unmatched bases: 5. CDR3 nucleotide sequence: TGTGCCAGCAGTCACAGGGGTCACGGCTACACCTTC. Protein sequence: CASSHRGHGYTF.

The sample holds many counts of this clonotype. This chain uses TRBV28 with TRBJ2-7; 9 bases agree with TRBD1. The CDR3 covers 15 residues. J was trimmed by 2 bases and V by 9 bases; bases with no gene match: 11. The germline CDR1 and CDR2 sequences are MDHEN and SYDVKM. In DNA, the CDR3 is TGTGCCAGTTGGGATTCCGGGACAGGGACCTACGAGCAGTACTTC. This codes for CASWDSGTGTYEQYF. The full variable domain, rest sourced from reference TRBV28 and TRBJ2-7, is DVKVTQSSRYLVKRTGEKVFLECVQDMDHENMFWYRQDPGLGLRLIYFSYDVKMKEKGDIPEGYSVSREKKERFSLILESASTNQTSMYLCASWDSGTGTYEQYFGPGTRLTVT.

This clonotype was seen a single time. One junction end does not reproduce the germline sequence, and a read error may be involved. This chain uses TRBV12-3 or TRBV12-4 with TRBJ1-2; 7 bases line up with TRBD1. This CDR3 is built from 15 residues. This CDR3 reads CAGRTTGEARYGYTF. In DNA, the CDR3 is TGTGCCGGCAGAACCACAGGGGAGGCTCGCTATGGCTACACCTTC.

The chain joins TRBV28 to TRBJ2-5; 12 bases agree with TRBD1. V was pared by 6 bases and J by 5 bases, with 7 bases of the junction left unmatched. The CDR3 runs to 15 residues. Germline V gene sequence: CDR1 MDHEN, CDR2 SYDVKM. The CDR3 loop is CASRPGTGGAETQYF. For the CDR3, the DNA is TGTGCCAGCAGACCTGGGACAGGGGGCGCGGAGACCCAGTACTTC.

Ten or more counts support this clonotype. The rearrangement links TRBV5-1 to TRBJ1-1; D not certain. From germline, CDR1 is SGHRS and CDR2 YFSETQ. V dropped 0 bases and J dropped 1 base, with 4 bases sitting between them. The CDR3 length is 13 residues. The CDR3 is CASSLDPNTEAFF. CDR3 nucleotides: TGCGCCAGCAGCTTGGACCCGAACACTGAAGCTTTCTTT.

At least ten counts were recorded for this clonotype. This chain links TRBV29-1 with TRBJ1-1; perhaps TRBD1 as D (5 bases). Germline CDR1 SQVTM, CDR2 ANQGSEA. With 4 bases removed from V and 1 base from J, the gap between germline ends came to 13 bases. The CDR3 runs 14 residues. The CDR3 coding sequence is TGCAGCGTTGCTGAGGGACTGCGGAACACTGAAGCTTTCTTT. It translates to CSVAEGLRNTEAFF. Looking up the rest from reference TRBV29-1 and TRBJ1-1 gives the full variable domain: SAVISQKPSRDICQRGTSLTIQCQVDSQVTMMFWYRQQPGQSLTLIATANQGSEATYESGFVIDKFPISRPNLTFSTLTVSNMSPEDSSIYLCSVAEGLRNTEAFFGQGTRLTVV.

This clonotype was picked up many times. The chain carries TRBV7-6 and TRBJ2-4, with 7 bases lining up with TRBD2. The CDR3 is 12 residues long. V lost 5 bases, J lost 11 bases, and 6 bases stayed unmatched. Germline V CDR1 and CDR2: SGHVS, FNYEAQ. CDR3 sequence (DNA): TGTGCCAGCAGCGGGACTACCGAGGTTCAGTACTTC. As protein: CASSGTTEVQYF.

This clonotype was counted many times. J is TRBJ2-7 and V is TRBV5-1, with D unresolved. V shed 3 bases and J shed 5 bases, with 12 bases lying between them. Germline CDR1 SGHRS, CDR2 YFSETQ. CDR3 length: 13 amino acids. CDR3 region: CASSSVFSDEQYF. The CDR3 DNA is TGCGCCAGCAGCTCCGTCTTCTCGGACGAGCAGTACTTC.

At least ten counts were recorded for this clonotype. The rearrangement links TRBV6-5 to TRBJ2-7, with 15 bases that match TRBD2. The CDR3 loop spans 16 amino acids. The junction had 5 bases not matched to a gene; V was cut back by 5 bases and J by 3 bases. Germline V CDR1 and CDR2: MNHEY, SVGAGI. The CDR3 region is CASSPSGLAGGYEQYF. CDR3 bases: TGTGCCAGCAGTCCCTCGGGACTAGCGGGAGGCTACGAGCAGTACTTC.

At least ten counts were recorded for this clonotype. This chain links TRBV27 with TRBJ2-2, with TRBD2 matching 10 bases. Germline loops: CDR1 MNHEY, CDR2 SMNVEV (reference sequence). The CDR3 extends over 17 amino acids. V shed 5 bases and J 7 bases; nucleotides not matched to a gene: 13. This CDR3 reads CASSHLLSGRKNGELFF. The CDR3 DNA sequence: TGTGCCAGCAGTCACCTCCTTAGCGGGAGGAAGAACGGGGAGCTGTTTTTT.

In this sample, this clonotype turned up many times. The V and J genes are TRBV5-1 and TRBJ2-2; D is possibly TRBD1 (5 bases). From germline, CDR1 is SGHRS and CDR2 YFSETQ. V dropped 1 base and J dropped 1 base, with 11 bases sitting between them. The CDR3 loop spans 16 amino acids. The CDR3 loop is CASSLSGQQNTGELFF. CDR3 nucleotide sequence: TGCGCCAGCAGCTTGAGTGGACAACAGAACACCGGGGAGCTGTTTTTT.

At least ten counts were recorded for this clonotype. The chain employs TRBV19 and TRBJ2-5; D is unresolved. Germline CDR1 is LNHDA and CDR2 is SQIVND (reference sequence). The CDR3 runs 14 residues. The V end was cut by 3 bases, the J end by 1 base, with 9 bases between. CDR3 coding DNA: TGTGCCAGTAGTATCTCCAGACCCCAAGAGACCCAGTACTTC. Residues: CASSISRPQETQYF.